Listed here are 20 T cell receptor beta chains from one sample, sequenced in a study of blood T cell repertoires in COVID-19. Generated by immunoSEQ multiplex PCR, the TCRdb table keeps only in-frame clones and is missing some. The profile covers around 170,000 clones, with about 86% appearing a single time and under 4.5% taken by the ten largest. Sequences were obtained from peripheral blood. The receptor source for this set is a woman in her 70s with acute or convalescent COVID-19.

The chain links TRBV28 to TRBJ2-7; the D gene is possibly TRBD1 (7 bases). This CDR3 contains 12 residues. The V gene's germline CDR1 is MDHEN and CDR2 SYDVKM. The V and J ends lost 6 bases and 4 bases respectively, with 10 bases between them. The CDR3 DNA follows: TGTGCCAGCAGGACAGGGAGGTACGAGCAGTACTTC. Residues: CASRTGRYEQYF.

Regarding this clone: The identical CDR3 is also encoded by other nucleotide sequences in the sample. The V gene is TRBV5-4, the J gene TRBJ2-7, with D perhaps TRBD2 (5 bases). This CDR3 is built from 13 residues. V was shortened by 0 bases and J by 1 base, with 5 bases between the two germline ends. The germline gives CDR1 SGHNT, CDR2 YYREEE (reference sequence). The CDR3 DNA sequence: TGTGCCAGCAGCTTGGCGGGGTCCTACGAGCAGTACTTC. Translating it yields CASSLAGSYEQYF.

This clone came up once. The chain is built from TRBV7-2 and TRBJ1-5; 7 nucleotides match TRBD1. The CDR3 spans 13 residues. Germline V gives CDR1 SGHTA, CDR2 FQGNSA. With V trimmed by 5 bases and J by 6 bases, 4 bases remained unmatched. The CDR3 here is CASSRGGSQPQHF. Here the CDR3 DNA reads TGTGCCAGCAGCCGAGGGGGCTCTCAGCCCCAGCATTTT.

The chain joins TRBV5-1 to TRBJ2-3, with D possibly matching TRBD1 (6 bases). Trimming shortened V by 0 bases and J by 0 bases, and 11 bases separated the two germline ends. The CDR3 length is 16 residues. Germline loops: CDR1 SGHRS, CDR2 YFSETQ. The CDR3 sequence: CASSLGTAPSTDTQYF. The CDR3 DNA is TGCGCCAGCAGCTTGGGGACAGCACCTAGCACAGATACGCAGTATTTT.

This sequence joins TRBV6-2 or TRBV6-3 and TRBJ2-3; D uncertain. CDR1 is MNHEY, CDR2 SVGEGT, per germline. The CDR3 consists of 16 residues. V lost 2 bases to trimming and J lost 1 base, with 13 bases between them. DNA of the CDR3: TGTGCCAGCAGTTACGGCCCGGGTTTCGGCACAGATACGCAGTATTTT. This gives the protein CASSYGPGFGTDTQYF.

The rearrangement joins TRBV12-5 to TRBJ1-1; 11 nucleotides agree with TRBD1. Per germline, CDR1 LGHNT and CDR2 FRNRAP. The CDR3 extends over 15 amino acids. V was clipped by 6 bases and J by 6 bases; unmatched bases: 9. CDR3 DNA: TGTGCTAGTGGCGGACAGGGGGCACCCCGGGCTGAAGCTTTCTTT. This gives the protein CASGGQGAPRAEAFF.

This clone was found a few times. CDR3 in amino acids: CASSLEPRGEQYF. The DNA of the CDR3 is TGTGCCAGCAGCTTGGAGCCACGGGGCGAGCAGTACTTC. The chain is built from TRBV11-3 and TRBJ2-7; a possible D gene is TRBD2 (5 bases). V was pared by 3 bases and J by 6 bases, with 12 bases between. Germline V lookup: CDR1 SGHNT, CDR2 YENEEA. This CDR3 region has 13 residues.

This chain uses TRBV7-9 with TRBJ2-2; 10 bases are shared with TRBD2. The ends lost 1 base at V and 0 bases at J; junction bases unmatched: 5. This CDR3 has 18 amino acids. Germline assignment: CDR1 SEHNR and CDR2 FQNEAQ (reference sequence). This chain's CDR3 is CASSLGPSGSANTGELFF. The CDR3 nucleotides are TGTGCCAGCAGCTTAGGCCCTAGCGGGAGCGCGAACACCGGGGAGCTGTTTTTT.

This clone has a handful of counts. Other DNA sequences in this specimen translate into the identical CDR3. The gene calls are TRBV7-2 and TRBJ2-7, with TRBD2 matching 9 bases. CDR1 and CDR2 from the germline V gene are SGHTA and FQGNSA. The CDR3 has 14 amino acids. V lost 4 bases and J lost 2; bases outside the gene matches: 3. This CDR3 reads CASSSTSGPYEQYF. The CDR3 region has the DNA TGTGCCAGCAGCTCGACTAGCGGTCCCTACGAGCAGTACTTC.

The chain couples TRBV25-1 to TRBJ1-2; weak D call: TRBD1 (5 bases). This CDR3 comprises 14 residues. Germline loops: CDR1 MGHDK, CDR2 SYGVNS. The V end lost 9 bases, the J end lost 0 bases, and 14 bases lay between the germline ends. CDR3 amino acids: CASSPREANYGYTF. Here the CDR3 DNA reads TGTGCCAGTTCCCCCAGGGAAGCTAACTATGGCTACACCTTC.

This clone appeared a few times. This chain connects TRBV18 to TRBJ1-1; D might be TRBD1 (6 bases). V was cut by 2 bases and J by 1 base, with 8 bases left in between. The CDR3 spans 14 residues. Germline CDR1 reads KGHSH; CDR2 reads LQKENI. The CDR3 DNA follows: TGTGCCAGCTCACCAGGACAGACGAACACTGAAGCTTTCTTT. This gives the protein CASSPGQTNTEAFF.

The CDR3 spells CASSGTGGTGELFF. The DNA for the CDR3 is TGTGCCAGCAGCGGGACAGGGGGCACCGGGGAGCTGTTTTTT. The chain couples TRBV9 to TRBJ2-2, with TRBD1 identical over 10 bases. The CDR3 contains 14 residues. Germline V gives CDR1 SGDLS, CDR2 YYNGEE. Germline trimming cut 3 bases from V and 4 bases from J; bases unmatched to any gene: 0.

V usage is TRBV4-1 and J usage is TRBJ1-6; TRBD1 is a possible D gene (5 bases). The CDR3 consists of 15 residues. The V gene's germline CDR1 is MGHRA and CDR2 YSYEKL. V shed 1 base and J shed 8 bases, with 12 bases lying between them. For the CDR3, the DNA is TGCGCCAGCAGCCAAGTGCAGGGTTTGGATTCACCCCTCCACTTT. Translation gives CASSQVQGLDSPLHF.

The CDR3 bases are TGCAGCGTTACCGGGCGCGGACAGTACAATGAGCAGTTCTTC. This sequence encodes CSVTGRGQYNEQFF. The chain employs TRBV29-1 and TRBJ2-1; possible D gene TRBD1, 6 bases. This CDR3 has 14 residues. V gave up 5 bases and J gave up 4 bases, with 15 bases separating them. Germline lookup yields CDR1 SQVTM and CDR2 ANQGSEA.

J is TRBJ2-2 and V is TRBV19; D is perhaps TRBD1 (6 bases). Germline V gives CDR1 LNHDA, CDR2 SQIVND (reference sequence). Trimming cost V 2 bases and J 0 bases, with 10 bases left between them. The CDR3 totals 16 residues. As DNA, the CDR3 is TGTGCCAGTAGTATACGACAGGACCCGAACACCGGGGAGCTGTTTTTT. Translation: CASSIRQDPNTGELFF.

CDR3 in amino acids: CASSLGWADSYQETQYF. The CDR3 DNA reads TGTGCCAGCAGCTTAGGGTGGGCAGACAGTTACCAAGAGACCCAGTACTTC. The chain employs TRBV7-9 and TRBJ2-5; a possible D gene is TRBD1 (5 bases). Germline CDR1 and CDR2: SEHNR and FQNEAQ (reference sequence). The CDR3 loop spans 17 amino acids. V was shortened by 1 base and J by 0 bases, with 15 bases between the two germline ends.

The J gene is TRBJ1-4, the V gene TRBV4-1, with 7 positions matching TRBD1. CDR1 MGHRA and CDR2 YSYEKL come from the germline V gene. This CDR3 contains 15 residues. V lost 1 base and J lost 5; bases outside the gene matches: 4. CDR3 in amino acids: CASSQVRDSNEKLFF. CDR3 DNA sequence: TGCGCCAGCAGCCAAGTCCGGGACAGCAATGAAAAACTGTTTTTT.

This clone was counted a few times. The rearrangement links TRBV5-4 to TRBJ2-7; possibly TRBD1 for D (5 bases). The germline CDR1 and CDR2 sequences are SGHNT and YYREEE (reference sequence). V lost 2 bases to trimming and J lost 4 bases, with 13 bases between them. This CDR3 region has 14 residues. DNA of the CDR3: TGTGCCAGCAGCTTAACGCAGGGCCCTTACGAGCAGTACTTC. This gives the protein CASSLTQGPYEQYF.

The gene calls are TRBV7-9 and TRBJ2-7; 10 positions agree with TRBD2. CDR1 SEHNR and CDR2 FQNEAQ come from the germline V gene (reference sequence). Unmatched junction bases numbered 2, after V lost 5 bases and J lost 1 base. The CDR3 loop spans 14 amino acids. The CDR3 DNA reads as TGTGCCAGCAGCCCTAGCGGGAGTTCCTACGAGCAGTACTTC. Translating it yields CASSPSGSSYEQYF. Together with reference TRBV7-9 and TRBJ2-7, the CDR3 gives the full variable domain: DTGVSQNPRHKITKRGQNVTFRCDPISEHNRLYWYRQTLGQGPEFLTYFQNEAQLEKSRLLSDRFSAERPKGSFSTLEIQRTEQGDSAMYLCASSPSGSSYEQYFGPGTRLTVT.

The rearrangement links TRBV10-3 to TRBJ2-7, with D maybe TRBD1 (6 bases). The CDR3 covers 12 residues. CDR1 and CDR2 (germline): ENHRY, SYGVKD. V was clipped by 6 bases and J by 5 bases, with 11 bases between them. The CDR3 sequence: CAISYTGHEQYF. CDR3 DNA: TGTGCCATCAGCTACACAGGGCACGAGCAGTACTTC.